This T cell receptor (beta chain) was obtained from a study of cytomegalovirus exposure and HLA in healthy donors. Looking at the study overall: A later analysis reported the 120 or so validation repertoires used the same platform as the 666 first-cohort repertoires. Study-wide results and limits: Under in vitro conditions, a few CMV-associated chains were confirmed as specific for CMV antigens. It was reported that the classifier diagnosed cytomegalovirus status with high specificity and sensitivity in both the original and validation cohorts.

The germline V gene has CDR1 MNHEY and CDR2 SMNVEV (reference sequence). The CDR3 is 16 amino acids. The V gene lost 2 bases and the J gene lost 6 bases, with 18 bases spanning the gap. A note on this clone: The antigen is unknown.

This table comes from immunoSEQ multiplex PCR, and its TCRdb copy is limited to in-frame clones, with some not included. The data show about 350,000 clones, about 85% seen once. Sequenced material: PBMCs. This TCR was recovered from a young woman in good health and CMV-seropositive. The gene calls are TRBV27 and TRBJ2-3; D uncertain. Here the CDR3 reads CASSLVAAKPPDTQYF. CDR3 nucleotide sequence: TGTGCCAGCAGTTTAGTCGCGGCCAAACCCCCGGATACGCAGTATTTT.